A single sample is the source of the 14 T cell receptor beta chains below, sequenced in a study of the immune and genomic landscape of osteosarcoma. The protocol was immunoSEQ multiplex PCR, while the TCRdb copy is restricted to in-frame clones and leaves out a portion. The data show approximately 490 clones, about three quarters seen once. Poor-prognosis osteosarcoma patients supplied post-treatment primary, local recurrence and metastasis tumor specimens. The sample consisted of osteosarcoma tumor tissue from the lung. The receptors here all came from a human donor with osteosarcoma.

This clone is categorized as hyperexpanded. V is TRBV11-2 and J is TRBJ1-5, with 9 bases lining up with TRBD1. The CDR3 sequence is 15 residues long. Germline CDR1 reads SGHAT; CDR2 reads FQNNGV. Unmatched junction bases numbered 5, after V lost 1 base and J lost 7 bases. CDR3 in amino acids: CASSLGQGGNQPQHF. The CDR3 coding sequence is TGTGCCAGCAGCTTAGGACAGGGGGGTAACCAGCCCCAGCATTTT.

The sample holds one count of this clone. The genes are TRBV18 and TRBJ1-2, with D possibly matching TRBD1 (5 bases). Trimming shortened V by 3 bases and J by 4 bases, and 21 bases separated the two germline ends. Germline lookup yields CDR1 KGHSH and CDR2 LQKENI. The CDR3 contains 17 residues. Here the CDR3 DNA reads TGTGCCAGCTCACCCGCAGGACCAGGGACGTACCGCTATGGCTACACCTTC. Translating it yields CASSPAGPGTYRYGYTF.

This chain joins TRBV6-1 and TRBJ2-5; TRBD2 matches at 12 bases. After removal of 2 bases from V and 2 bases from J, the junction contained 0 bases not matched to a gene. CDR1 and CDR2 from the germline V gene are MNHNS and SASEGT. This CDR3 has 15 residues. In DNA form, the CDR3 reads TGTGCCAGCAGTGAACTAGCGGGGGGGCAAGAGACCCAGTACTTC. Protein: CASSELAGGQETQYF.

The CDR3, as DNA: TGTGCCTGGAGTGCCCGGGTTTGGGGGACCGGGGAGCTGTTTTTT. Its protein is CAWSARVWGTGELFF. V is TRBV30 and J is TRBJ2-2; D might be TRBD1 or TRBD2, each matching 5 bases. V gave up 1 base and J gave up 5 bases, with 14 bases separating them. The length of the CDR3 is 15 residues. Germline V gene data show CDR1 as GTSNPN and CDR2 as SVGIG (reference sequence).

The chain joins TRBV5-1 to TRBJ1-1; D is ambiguous. V was pared by 1 base and J by 4 bases, with 8 bases between. This CDR3 has 13 amino acids. Germline V lookup: CDR1 SGHRS, CDR2 YFSETQ. The CDR3: CASSLSGITEAFF. The CDR3 DNA follows: TGCGCCAGCAGCTTGTCAGGAATCACTGAAGCTTTCTTT.

This chain links TRBV9 with TRBJ1-2; the match to TRBD1 covers 10 bases. Trimming at V came to 2 bases and at J to 6 bases, leaving 13 bases not matched to a gene. The CDR3 sequence is 17 residues long. CDR1 and CDR2 from the germline V gene are SGDLS and YYNGEE. The chain's CDR3 is CASSVNPDRGLSNGYTF. CDR3 sequence (DNA): TGTGCCAGCAGCGTGAATCCCGACAGGGGGCTTTCTAATGGCTACACCTTC.

The chain employs TRBV30 and TRBJ2-3, with D possibly being TRBD1 or TRBD2 (6 bases each). Germline V gene sequence: CDR1 GTSNPN, CDR2 SVGIG (reference sequence). The length of the CDR3 is 16 residues. V lost 0 bases and J lost 3, with 16 bases in between. For the CDR3, the DNA is TGTGCCTGGAGTGTCCCCGGGGGCCAGGTGACAGATACGCAGTATTTT. It encodes CAWSVPGGQVTDTQYF.

The chain uses TRBV7-3 and TRBJ2-2; D may be TRBD1 or TRBD2 (5 bases each). Germline V gene sequence: CDR1 SGHTA, CDR2 FQGTGA. The CDR3 is 14 residues long. V was clipped by 4 bases and J by 8 bases, with 14 bases between them. The CDR3 DNA reads TGTGCCAGCAGCTCGCAGCAAGGGGAGGGGGAGCTGTTTTTT. Amino acid sequence: CASSSQQGEGELFF.

Comment on this clone: The same CDR3 can be traced to other DNA sequences in this sample. V usage is TRBV15 and J usage is TRBJ1-1, with D tentatively TRBD1 (6 bases). The V gene lost 5 bases and the J gene lost 3 bases, with 19 bases spanning the gap. The CDR3 has 16 amino acids. CDR1 is LNHNV, CDR2 YYDKDF, per germline (reference sequence). CDR3 DNA sequence: TGTGCCACCAGCGGGTATAAAGGGGGGGTTGACACTGAAGCTTTCTTT. This translates into CATSGYKGGVDTEAFF. The variable domain in full, completed from reference TRBV15 and TRBJ1-1, reads DAMVIQNPRYQVTQFGKPVTLSCSQTLNHNVMYWYQQKSSQAPKLLFHYYDKDFNNEADTPDNFQSRRPNTSFCFLDIRSPGLGDTAMYLCATSGYKGGVDTEAFFGQGTRLTVV.

The J gene is TRBJ1-2, the V gene TRBV27, with TRBD1 matching 9 bases. J was trimmed by 2 bases and V by 8 bases; bases with no gene match: 9. The V gene's germline CDR1 is MNHEY and CDR2 SMNVEV (reference sequence). This CDR3 is 15 amino acids long. CDR3 sequence reads: CASAPRGQGNYGYTF. DNA of the CDR3: TGTGCCAGCGCCCCCCGCGGACAGGGGAACTATGGCTACACCTTC.

The chain links TRBV7-9 to TRBJ2-1; TRBD2 agrees at 15 bases. V lost 5 bases, J lost 2 bases, and 4 bases stayed unmatched. This CDR3 is 17 amino acids long. CDR1 and CDR2 from the germline V gene are SEHNR and FQNEAQ (reference sequence). The CDR3 region is CASSPGLAGGTYNEQFF. The CDR3 DNA sequence: TGTGCCAGCAGCCCGGGACTAGCGGGGGGTACCTACAATGAGCAGTTCTTC.

This chain connects TRBV7-9 to TRBJ2-3; 9 nucleotides align to TRBD2. Germline CDR1 and CDR2: SEHNR and FQNEAQ (reference sequence). There are 14 residues in the CDR3. V trimming: 8 bases; J trimming: 6 bases; junction bases outside the gene matches: 9. CDR3 sequence: CASPGSGGPDTQYF. The CDR3 nucleotides read TGTGCCAGCCCGGGTAGCGGGGGACCCGATACGCAGTATTTT.

This clone has just a few counts. This rearrangement joins TRBV25-1 to TRBJ1-2; unclear D gene. Trimming pared 5 bases from V and 8 bases from J, leaving 9 bases between. Germline CDR1 MGHDK, CDR2 SYGVNS. The CDR3 extends over 11 amino acids. This chain's CDR3 is CASSPGRGYTF. In DNA form, the CDR3 reads TGTGCCAGCAGTCCGGGTAGGGGCTACACCTTC.

The V call is TRBV6-6, the J call TRBJ2-6; possibly TRBD1 for D (6 bases). The CDR3 has 13 residues. The V and J ends lost 5 bases and 5 bases respectively, with 7 bases between them. Germline V gene sequence: CDR1 MNHNY, CDR2 SVGAGI (reference sequence). In nucleotides, the CDR3 is TGTGCCAGCAGTAGGGGGAGGGCCAACGTCCTGACTTTC. This gives the protein CASSRGRANVLTF.